This entry concerns a single T cell receptor (beta chain). What it recognizes is unknown. The donors were part of the validation cohort of fewer than 150 subjects. That cohort was separate from the first cohort, which comprised 500 to 700 subjects. The data were produced by immunoSEQ multiplex PCR, yet TCRdb's version contains in-frame clones alone and is incomplete. The data hold 150,000 to 250,000 clones, with 84% observed a single time. This entry belongs to a study of cytomegalovirus exposure and HLA in healthy donors. Overall study results and limits: Most TCR sequences proved rare, with some public TCRs found in many donors. One later analysis, an examination of the 120 validation repertoires, found that first-cohort TCR clusters tended to co-occur in them. Cytomegalovirus association was listed for approximately 160 TCR beta chains.

The CDR3 runs 15 residues. The junction had 7 bases not matched to a gene; V was cut back by 3 bases and J by 7 bases. Germline CDR1 is SGDLS and CDR2 is YYNGEE. The sample was PBMCs. The origin of this receptor is a woman in her 30s in good health and CMV-seropositive. J is TRBJ2-1 and V is TRBV9, with TRBD1 identical over 10 bases. CDR3 loop: CASSARQGALNEQFF. DNA for the CDR3: TGTGCCAGCAGCGCCCGACAGGGGGCTCTGAATGAGCAGTTCTTC. The full variable domain, in which reference TRBV9 and TRBJ2-1 provide the parts outside the CDR3, is DSGVTQTPKHLITATGQRVTLRCSPRSGDLSVYWYQQSLDQGLQFLIQYYNGEERAKGNILERFSAQQFPDLHSELNLSSLELGDSALYFCASSARQGALNEQFFGPGTRLTVL.